This T cell receptor (beta chain) was sequenced in a study of cytomegalovirus exposure and HLA in healthy donors. The study's findings and limits: Specificity of three CMV-associated chains for CMV antigens was verified in vitro.

Details on this clone: Its specificity is unknown.

Trimming shortened V by 4 bases and J by 4 bases, and 14 bases separated the two germline ends. CDR3 size: 14 residues. Germline-derived CDR1 and CDR2 are SGHNT and YYREEE (reference sequence). Vbeta (60) and Jbeta (13) primers were used in the PCR. Original data processing: Later, roughly 86 million unique TCR beta chains were counted in an analysis, and about 10 million of them were shared. The assay was immunoSEQ multiplex PCR, and TCRdb's table has in-frame clones only and misses some. For V, J and clone size, that table is used; D and trimming come from the DNA. The sample gives roughly 180,000 clones, more than 70% of which show up once; around 0.97% is in the top ten.

The source of this sequence is a man aged 25-45 years in good health and CMV-seronegative. Sequencing used PBMCs. J is TRBJ1-1 and V is TRBV5-4; D unclear. The CDR3 sequence is CASSVSLSGTEAFF. CDR3 DNA: TGTGCCAGCAGCGTTTCCCTATCGGGCACTGAAGCTTTCTTT.